This TCR beta chain was captured in a study of blood T cell repertoires in COVID-19 (TCRdb year 2020). Some background on the complete study: Samples from collaborators originated in the United States, Italy and Spain and spanned both the acute and convalescent phases of COVID-19. Nearly every sample came with metadata listing a de-identified subject ID, COVID-19 status, age in years and sex. The repertoires were released in a freely available public database intended as a resource for research on the immune response to SARS-CoV-2. Samples were obtained from the ongoing ImmuneRACE study (first 160 participants) and from about 1,300 subjects provided by 6 global collaborators. The material from the prospective study consisted of cDNA or gDNA derived from T cells, B-cell-depleted T cells, or PBMCs. Where available, HLA class I and class II types were taken from metadata supplied by the sample provider and were not determined by assay-based typing. Subjects who had been exposed to COVID-19, were actively infected with it, or had recovered from it provided the deeply sampled blood TCRbeta repertoires that made up the dataset.

The collaborating institutions used their own protocols to collect whole blood in K2EDTA tubes. For TCRbeta analysis, collaborators shipped samples as frozen whole blood, isolated PBMCs, or DNA extracted from either of those sample types. Worth noting for this clone: Its binding antigen is unknown. No base qualities exist here, and no much larger clone lies one base off it.

Its CDR3 holds 13 amino acids, cysteine through phenylalanine. This entry keeps only the CDR3 DNA: 39 bases, framed from base 1. Germline trimming: 10 bases from V, 3 bases from J; junction bases outside gene matches: 4. According to the germline V gene, CDR1 reads MNHNS and CDR2 reads SASEGT. TCRbeta CDR3 regions were amplified from genomic DNA by means of the immunoSEQ Assay, a bias-controlled multiplex PCR. Per the source publication's procedure: The number of nucleated cells in each sample was estimated by amplification of reference gene primers within the assay. To quantify the absolute abundance of each unique TCRbeta CDR3 rearrangement, sequence reads were collapsed and filtered. For each sample, productive Simpson clonality was calculated as the square root of Simpson's diversity index across productive rearrangements. Here the immuneACCESS table is served through TCRdb, limited to in-frame sequences with V and J called. Missing clones are a known gap in these copies; in checked studies unresolved V genes cover under half, and the rest lacks a known reason. V, J and clone size reflect that table, while D and trimming were determined from the DNA. The sample yields 100,000 to 150,000 clones; more than 65% were counted once. Clones ranked in the top ten supply roughly 25% of the sample.

General study outcomes and caveats: The quantity of clinical and demographic metadata differed by source and by participant and was supplied without curation.

This receptor was taken from a human donor in a cohort sampled during active COVID-19. Source material: peripheral blood. Here the chain combines TRBV6-1 and TRBJ2-3; TRBD1 matches 10 bases in the middle. The nucleotide sequence reads TGTGCCACCGAGGGACAGGGGACAGATACGCAGTATTTT. This yields the protein CATEGQGTDTQYF.